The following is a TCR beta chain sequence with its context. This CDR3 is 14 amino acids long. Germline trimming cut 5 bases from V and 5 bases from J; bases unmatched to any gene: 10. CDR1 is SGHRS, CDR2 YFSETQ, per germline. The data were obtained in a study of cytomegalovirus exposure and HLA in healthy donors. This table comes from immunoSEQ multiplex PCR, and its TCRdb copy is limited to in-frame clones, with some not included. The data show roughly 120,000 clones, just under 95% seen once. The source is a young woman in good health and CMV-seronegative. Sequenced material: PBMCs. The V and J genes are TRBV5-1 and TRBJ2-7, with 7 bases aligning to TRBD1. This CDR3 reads CASRPAGTENEQYF. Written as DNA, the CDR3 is TGCGCCAGCAGACCCGCCGGGACAGAGAACGAGCAGTACTTC.